This T cell receptor (beta chain) is from a study of cytomegalovirus exposure and HLA in healthy donors. Whole-study findings and limits: Later on, an analysis found that several of the most significant clusters appeared to be linked to common viral pathogens, which included parvovirus B19. Some V segments, including TRBV6-2 and TRBV6-3, were excluded as indistinguishable. Cytomegalovirus-associated TCR beta chains were listed, numbering 164. Per a prior analysis, the majority of TCR beta V segments were productive roughly 87% or roughly 30% of the time.

Details on this clone: Antigen specificity is unknown.

CDR1 MNHEY and CDR2 SVGAGI come from the germline V gene. CDR3 length equals 15 residues. V lost 5 bases and J lost 4, with 12 bases in between. In the PCR, 60 Vbeta and 13 Jbeta primers were used. Clones were read by immunoSEQ multiplex PCR, and TCRdb kept only the in-frame ones, dropping some. Of 150,000 to 200,000 clones listed, under 85% are singletons. The sample was PBMCs. The sequence was obtained from a human donor in good health. The V and J genes are TRBV6-5 and TRBJ2-6; possibly TRBD2 for D (5 bases). The CDR3 DNA reads as TGTGCCAGCAGTAATGGACTGGAAGGGGCCAACGTCCTGACTTTC. It specifies CASSNGLEGANVLTF.